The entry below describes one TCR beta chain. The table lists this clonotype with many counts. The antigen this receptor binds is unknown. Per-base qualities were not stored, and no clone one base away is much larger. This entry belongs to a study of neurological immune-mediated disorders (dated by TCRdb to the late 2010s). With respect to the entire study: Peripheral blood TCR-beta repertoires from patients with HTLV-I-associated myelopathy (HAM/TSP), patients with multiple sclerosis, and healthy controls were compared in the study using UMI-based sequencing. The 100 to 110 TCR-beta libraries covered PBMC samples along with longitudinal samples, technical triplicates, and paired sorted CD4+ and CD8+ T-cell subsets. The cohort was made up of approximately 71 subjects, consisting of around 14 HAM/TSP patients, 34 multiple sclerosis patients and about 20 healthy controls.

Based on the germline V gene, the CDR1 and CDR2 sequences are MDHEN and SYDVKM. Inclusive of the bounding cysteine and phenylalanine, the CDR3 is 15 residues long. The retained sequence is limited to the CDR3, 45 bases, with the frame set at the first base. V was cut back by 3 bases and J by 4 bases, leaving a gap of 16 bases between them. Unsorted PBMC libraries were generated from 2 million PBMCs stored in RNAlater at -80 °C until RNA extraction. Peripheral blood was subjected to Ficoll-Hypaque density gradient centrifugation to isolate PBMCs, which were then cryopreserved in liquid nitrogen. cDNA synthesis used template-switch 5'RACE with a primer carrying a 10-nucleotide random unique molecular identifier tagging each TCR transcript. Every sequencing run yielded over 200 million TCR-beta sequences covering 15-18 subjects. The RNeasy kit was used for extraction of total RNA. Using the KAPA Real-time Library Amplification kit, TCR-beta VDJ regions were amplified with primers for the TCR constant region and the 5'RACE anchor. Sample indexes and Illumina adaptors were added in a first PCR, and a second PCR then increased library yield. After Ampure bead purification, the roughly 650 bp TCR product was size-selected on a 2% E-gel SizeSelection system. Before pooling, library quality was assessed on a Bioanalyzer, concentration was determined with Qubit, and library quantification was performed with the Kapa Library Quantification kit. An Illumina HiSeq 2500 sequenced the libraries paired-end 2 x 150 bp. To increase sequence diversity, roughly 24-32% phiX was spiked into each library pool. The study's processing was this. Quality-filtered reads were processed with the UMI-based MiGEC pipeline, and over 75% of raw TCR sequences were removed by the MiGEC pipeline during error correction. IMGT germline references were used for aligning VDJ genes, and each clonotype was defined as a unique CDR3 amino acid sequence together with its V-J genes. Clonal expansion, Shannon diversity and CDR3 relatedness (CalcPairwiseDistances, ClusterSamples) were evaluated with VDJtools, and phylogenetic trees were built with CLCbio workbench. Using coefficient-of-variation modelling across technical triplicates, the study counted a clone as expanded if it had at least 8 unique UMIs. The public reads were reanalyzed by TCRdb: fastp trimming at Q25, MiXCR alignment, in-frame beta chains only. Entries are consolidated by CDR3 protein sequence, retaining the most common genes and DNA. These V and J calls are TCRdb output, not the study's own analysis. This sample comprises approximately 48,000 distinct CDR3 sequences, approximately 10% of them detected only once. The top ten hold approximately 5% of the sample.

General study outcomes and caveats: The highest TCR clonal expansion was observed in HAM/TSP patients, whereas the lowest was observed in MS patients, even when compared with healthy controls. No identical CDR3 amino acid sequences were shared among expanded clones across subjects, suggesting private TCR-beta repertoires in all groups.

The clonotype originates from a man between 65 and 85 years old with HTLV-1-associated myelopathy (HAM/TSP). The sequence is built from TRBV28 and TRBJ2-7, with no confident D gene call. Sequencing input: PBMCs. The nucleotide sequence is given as TGTGCCAGCAGTTTCAGTAGCCGGGCCCCTTACGAGCAGTACTTC. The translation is CASSFSSRAPYEQYF.